One and the same sample provided the 9 T cell receptor beta chains below, sequenced in a study of T cell responses to AZD1222 COVID-19 vaccine. Sequencing was performed with immunoSEQ multiplex PCR; in TCRdb, only in-frame clones are kept and a portion is missing. The sample includes fewer than 200,000 clones, around 90% seen only once; the top ten take around 1%. Sequencing was performed on peripheral blood, taken 28 days after the second AZD1222 dose. The receptors stem from an adult who received the AZD1222 COVID-19 vaccine.

The V call is TRBV12-3 or TRBV12-4, the J call TRBJ1-2, with TRBD1 matching 8 bases. The junction had 2 bases not matched to a gene; V was cut back by 4 bases and J by 4 bases. The CDR3 sequence is 13 residues long. DNA for the CDR3: TGTGCCAGCAGTTCAGGGGGCTCCTATGGCTACACCTTC. Encoded protein: CASSSGGSYGYTF.

The chain has TRBV6-2 or TRBV6-3 and TRBJ2-7; either TRBD1 or TRBD2 may supply D (5 bases each). The CDR3 extends over 13 amino acids. Germline V gene data show CDR1 as MNHEY and CDR2 as SVGEGT. The V and J ends lost 5 bases and 2 bases respectively, with 10 bases between them. CDR3 bases: TGTGCCAGCAGTGGCCCGGGGCCCTACGAGCAGTACTTC. This gives the protein CASSGPGPYEQYF.

This clone has just one count. The chain uses TRBV10-3 and TRBJ1-1, with TRBD1 matching over 8 bases. Germline V lookup: CDR1 ENHRY, CDR2 SYGVKD. This CDR3 region has 13 residues. The junction had 6 bases not matched to a gene; V was cut back by 8 bases and J by 4 bases. CDR3: CAIGETGGTEAFF. CDR3 coding DNA: TGTGCCATCGGGGAAACAGGGGGCACTGAAGCTTTCTTT.

This rearrangement joins TRBV11-2 to TRBJ2-5, with 10 positions matching TRBD2. V lost 8 bases to trimming and J lost 1 base; unmatched junction nucleotides: 4. The CDR3 loop spans 14 amino acids. In germline, CDR1 is SGHAT, CDR2 FQNNGV. CDR3 residues: CASRLAGGQETQYF. CDR3 nucleotide sequence: TGTGCCAGCCGTTTAGCGGGGGGCCAAGAGACCCAGTACTTC. The whole variable domain, filled in from reference TRBV11-2 and TRBJ2-5, reads EAGVAQSPRYKIIEKRQSVAFWCNPISGHATLYWYQQILGQGPKLLIQFQNNGVVDDSQLPKDRFSAERLKGVDSTLKIQPAKLEDSAVYLCASRLAGGQETQYFGPGTRLLVL.

V and J are TRBV5-1 and TRBJ1-4; D is unresolved. The CDR3 extends over 14 amino acids. CDR1 and CDR2 from the germline V gene are SGHRS and YFSETQ. V lost 7 bases and J lost 3, with 13 bases in between. Here the CDR3 reads CASGSTSANEKLFF. DNA of the CDR3: TGCGCCAGCGGGTCGACTTCGGCTAATGAAAAACTGTTTTTT.

The chain combines TRBV5-4 with TRBJ1-3; perhaps TRBD1 as D (6 bases). The CDR3 runs to 17 residues. Germline V gene lookup returns CDR1 SGHNT and CDR2 YYREEE (reference sequence). Trimming took 0 bases from V and 0 from J, leaving 13 bases between them. The CDR3 sequence: CASSLGGQFYSGNTIYF. The CDR3 DNA reads as TGTGCCAGCAGCTTGGGAGGACAGTTCTACTCTGGAAACACCATATATTTT.

The rearrangement joins TRBV3-1 (or the pseudogene TRBV3-2) to TRBJ2-7; 10 positions agree with TRBD2. The V gene end was trimmed by 3 bases and the J gene end by 4 bases; junction bases not matched to a gene: 3. In germline, CDR1 is LGHDT, CDR2 YNNKEL (reference sequence). The CDR3 totals 14 residues. The CDR3 sequence: CASSQGLAIYEQYF. The CDR3 DNA follows: TGTGCCAGCAGCCAGGGACTAGCGATTTACGAGCAGTACTTC.

The chain has TRBV14 and TRBJ2-7; possibly TRBD2 for D (6 bases). The CDR3 runs to 16 residues. Germline lookup yields CDR1 SGHDN and CDR2 FVKESK. Deletions cut 0 bases from V and 6 bases from J, with 18 bases between. CDR3 residues: CASSQDMTSAGGEQYF. CDR3 coding DNA: TGTGCCAGCAGCCAAGATATGACGAGCGCCGGGGGCGAGCAGTACTTC.

This sequence joins TRBV29-1 and TRBJ2-3; no clear D gene. CDR1 and CDR2 from the germline V gene are SQVTM and ANQGSEA. The CDR3 extends over 14 amino acids. V was pared by 3 bases and J by 8 bases, with 18 bases between. The CDR3 DNA follows: TGCAGCGTTGAGCCAGACGGCTTGGCGGCTACGCAGTATTTT. Translating gives CSVEPDGLAATQYF.